This T cell receptor beta chain derives from a study of identical twins. TCRdb redid the calling of the 5' RACE reads with MiXCR, one entry per CDR3 protein. The data contain approximately 250,000 distinct CDR3 sequences, about 6.7% of them singletons. The CDR3 loop spans 14 amino acids. Trimming cost V 4 bases and J 4 bases, with 13 bases left between them. Germline CDR1 is LNHDA and CDR2 is SQIVND (reference sequence). The data also belong to a second study, concerning T cells expressing NK-cell markers.

The receptor was derived from a woman aged 18-29 years in good health. This rearrangement joins TRBV19 to TRBJ1-1; possibly TRBD1 for D (5 bases). The sample was CD8+ T cells sorted from blood. CDR3 nucleotide sequence: TGTGCCAGTAGTACCAGGGAGGGTGCCACTGAAGCTTTCTTT. This encodes CASSTREGATEAFF.